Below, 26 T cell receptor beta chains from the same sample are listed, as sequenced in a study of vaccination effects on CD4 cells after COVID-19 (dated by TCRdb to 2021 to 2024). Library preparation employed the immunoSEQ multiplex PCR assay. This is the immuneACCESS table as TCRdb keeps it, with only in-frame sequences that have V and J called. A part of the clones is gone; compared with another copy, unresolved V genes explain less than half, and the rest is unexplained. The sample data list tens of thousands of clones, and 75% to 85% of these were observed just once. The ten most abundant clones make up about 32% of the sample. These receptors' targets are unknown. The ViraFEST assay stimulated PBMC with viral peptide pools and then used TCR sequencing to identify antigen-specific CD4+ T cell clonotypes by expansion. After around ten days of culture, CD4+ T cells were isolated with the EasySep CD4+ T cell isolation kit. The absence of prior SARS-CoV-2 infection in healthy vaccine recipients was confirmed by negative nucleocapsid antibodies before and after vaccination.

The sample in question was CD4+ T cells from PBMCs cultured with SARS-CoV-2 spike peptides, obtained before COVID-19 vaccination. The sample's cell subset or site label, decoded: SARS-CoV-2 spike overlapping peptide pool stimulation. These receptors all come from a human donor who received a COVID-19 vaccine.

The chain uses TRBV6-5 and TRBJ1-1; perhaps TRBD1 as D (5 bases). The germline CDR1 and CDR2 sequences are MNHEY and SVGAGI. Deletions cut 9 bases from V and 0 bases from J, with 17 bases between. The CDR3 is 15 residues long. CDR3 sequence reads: CASRMGGPMNTEAFF. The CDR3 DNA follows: TGTGCCAGTAGGATGGGGGGACCTATGAACACTGAAGCTTTCTTT.

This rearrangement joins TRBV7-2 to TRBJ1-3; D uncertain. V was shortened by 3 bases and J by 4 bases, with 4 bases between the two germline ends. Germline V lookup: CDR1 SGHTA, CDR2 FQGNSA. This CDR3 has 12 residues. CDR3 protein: CASSLGGNTIYF. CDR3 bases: TGTGCCAGCAGCTTGGGGGGAAACACCATATATTTT.

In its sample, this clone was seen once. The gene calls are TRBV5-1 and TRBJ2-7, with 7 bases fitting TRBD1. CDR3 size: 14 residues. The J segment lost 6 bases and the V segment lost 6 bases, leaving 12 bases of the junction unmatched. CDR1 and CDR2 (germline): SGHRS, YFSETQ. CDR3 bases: TGCGCCAGCAAACAGGGGACACCTGCGTCCGAGCAGTACTTC. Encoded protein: CASKQGTPASEQYF.

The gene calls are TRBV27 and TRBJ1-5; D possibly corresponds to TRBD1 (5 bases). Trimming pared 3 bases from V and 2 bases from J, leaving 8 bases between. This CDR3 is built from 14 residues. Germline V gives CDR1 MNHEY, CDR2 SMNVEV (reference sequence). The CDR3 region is CASSLRGGNQPQHF. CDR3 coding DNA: TGTGCCAGCAGTTTGAGGGGAGGCAATCAGCCCCAGCATTTT.

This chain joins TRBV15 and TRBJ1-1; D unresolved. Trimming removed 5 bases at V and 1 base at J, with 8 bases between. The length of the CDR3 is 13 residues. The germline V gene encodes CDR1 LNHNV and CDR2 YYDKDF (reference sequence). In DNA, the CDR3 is TGTGCCACCAGCGCCCGGAGGAACACTGAAGCTTTCTTT. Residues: CATSARRNTEAFF. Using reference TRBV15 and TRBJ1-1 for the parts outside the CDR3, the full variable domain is DAMVIQNPRYQVTQFGKPVTLSCSQTLNHNVMYWYQQKSSQAPKLLFHYYDKDFNNEADTPDNFQSRRPNTSFCFLDIRSPGLGDTAMYLCATSARRNTEAFFGQGTRLTVV.

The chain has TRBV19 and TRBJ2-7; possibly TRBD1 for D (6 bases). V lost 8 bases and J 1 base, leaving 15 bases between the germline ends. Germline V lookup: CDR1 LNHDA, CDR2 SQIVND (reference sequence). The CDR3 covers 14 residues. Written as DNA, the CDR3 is TGTGCCAGTTCGGACAGTTCTAGGTCCTACGAGCAGTACTTC. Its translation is CASSDSSRSYEQYF.

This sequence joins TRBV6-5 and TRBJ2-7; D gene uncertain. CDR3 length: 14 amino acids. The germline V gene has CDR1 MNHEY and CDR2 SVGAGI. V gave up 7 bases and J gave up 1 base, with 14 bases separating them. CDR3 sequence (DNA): TGTGCCAGCATCGACCCCTCCCAGTCCTACGAGCAGTACTTC. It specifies CASIDPSQSYEQYF.

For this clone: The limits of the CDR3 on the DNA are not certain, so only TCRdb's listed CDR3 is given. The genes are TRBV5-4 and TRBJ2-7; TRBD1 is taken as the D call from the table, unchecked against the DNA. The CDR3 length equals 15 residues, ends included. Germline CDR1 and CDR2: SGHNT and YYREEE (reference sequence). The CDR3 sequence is CASSFGPGQDYEQYF.

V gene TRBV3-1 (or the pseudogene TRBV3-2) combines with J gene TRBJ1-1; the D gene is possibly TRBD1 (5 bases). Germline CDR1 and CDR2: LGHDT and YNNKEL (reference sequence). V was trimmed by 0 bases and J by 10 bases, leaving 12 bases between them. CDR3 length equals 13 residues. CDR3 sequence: CASSQEEWGTAFF. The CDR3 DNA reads TGTGCCAGCAGCCAAGAGGAATGGGGGACAGCTTTCTTT.

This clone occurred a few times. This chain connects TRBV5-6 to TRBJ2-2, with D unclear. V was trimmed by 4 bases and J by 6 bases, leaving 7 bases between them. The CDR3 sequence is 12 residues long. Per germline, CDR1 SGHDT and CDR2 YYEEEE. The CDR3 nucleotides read TGTGCCAGCAGCCCGTGGGCCGGGGAGCTGTTTTTT. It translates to CASSPWAGELFF. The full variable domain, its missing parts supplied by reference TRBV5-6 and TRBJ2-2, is DAGVTQSPTHLIKTRGQQVTLRCSPKSGHDTVSWYQQALGQGPQFIFQYYEEEERQRGNFPDRFSGHQFPNYSSELNVNALLLGDSALYLCASSPWAGELFFGEGSRLTVL.

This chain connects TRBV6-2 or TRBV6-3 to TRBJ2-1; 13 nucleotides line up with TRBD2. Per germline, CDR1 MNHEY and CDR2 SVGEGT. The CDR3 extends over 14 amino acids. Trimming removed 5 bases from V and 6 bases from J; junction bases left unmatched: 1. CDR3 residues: CASSGTSGTNEQFF. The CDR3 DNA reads TGTGCCAGCAGTGGGACTAGCGGGACCAATGAGCAGTTCTTC.

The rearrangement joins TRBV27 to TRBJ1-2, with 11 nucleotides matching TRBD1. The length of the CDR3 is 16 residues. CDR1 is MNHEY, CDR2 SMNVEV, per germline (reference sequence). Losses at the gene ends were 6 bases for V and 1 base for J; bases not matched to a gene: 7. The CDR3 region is CASRSGTGGLNYGYTF. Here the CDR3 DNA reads TGTGCCAGCAGATCCGGGACAGGGGGTCTTAACTATGGCTACACCTTC.

In DNA, the CDR3 is TGTGCCAGCAGTGCATCGATGAACACTGAAGCTTTCTTT. This gives the protein CASSASMNTEAFF. This rearrangement joins TRBV6-4 to TRBJ1-1, with D unresolved. V was cut by 4 bases and J by 0 bases, with 6 bases left in between. The CDR3 loop spans 13 amino acids. Germline V lookup: CDR1 MRHNA, CDR2 SNTAGT.

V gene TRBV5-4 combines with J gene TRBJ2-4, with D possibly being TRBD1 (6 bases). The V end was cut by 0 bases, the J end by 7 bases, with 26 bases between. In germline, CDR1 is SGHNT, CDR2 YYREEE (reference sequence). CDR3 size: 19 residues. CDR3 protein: CASSLVGVQGPDTRNIQYF. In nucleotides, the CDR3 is TGTGCCAGCAGCTTGGTCGGGGTCCAGGGGCCCGACACGAGGAACATTCAGTACTTC.

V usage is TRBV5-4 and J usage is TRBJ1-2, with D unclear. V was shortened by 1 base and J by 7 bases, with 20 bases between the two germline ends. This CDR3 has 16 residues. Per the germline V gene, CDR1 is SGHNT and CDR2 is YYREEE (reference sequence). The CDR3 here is CASSLPGTGSSAGYTF. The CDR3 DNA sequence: TGTGCCAGCAGCTTGCCAGGTACCGGGTCTTCGGCTGGCTACACCTTC.

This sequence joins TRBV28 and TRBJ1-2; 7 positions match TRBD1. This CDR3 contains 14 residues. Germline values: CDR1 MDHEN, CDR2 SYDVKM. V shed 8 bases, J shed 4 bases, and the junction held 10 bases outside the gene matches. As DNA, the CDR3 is TGTGCCAGCGGGACAGCCACCTTGTCCTATGGCTACACCTTC. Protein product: CASGTATLSYGYTF.

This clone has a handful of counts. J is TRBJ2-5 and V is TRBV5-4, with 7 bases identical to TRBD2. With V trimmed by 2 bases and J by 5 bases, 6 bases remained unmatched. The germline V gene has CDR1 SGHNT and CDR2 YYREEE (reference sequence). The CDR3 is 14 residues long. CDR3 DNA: TGTGCCAGCAGCTTAGCGGGACCCCCGGAGACCCAGTACTTC. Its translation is CASSLAGPPETQYF.

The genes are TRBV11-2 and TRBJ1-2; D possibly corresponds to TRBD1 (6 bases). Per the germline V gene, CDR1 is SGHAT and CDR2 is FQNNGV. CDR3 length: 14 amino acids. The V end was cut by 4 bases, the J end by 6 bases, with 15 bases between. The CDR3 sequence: CASSSYQGTDGYTF. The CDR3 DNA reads TGTGCCAGCAGCTCATACCAGGGGACCGATGGCTACACCTTC. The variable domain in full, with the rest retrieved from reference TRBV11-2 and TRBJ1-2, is EAGVAQSPRYKIIEKRQSVAFWCNPISGHATLYWYQQILGQGPKLLIQFQNNGVVDDSQLPKDRFSAERLKGVDSTLKIQPAKLEDSAVYLCASSSYQGTDGYTFGSGTRLTVV.

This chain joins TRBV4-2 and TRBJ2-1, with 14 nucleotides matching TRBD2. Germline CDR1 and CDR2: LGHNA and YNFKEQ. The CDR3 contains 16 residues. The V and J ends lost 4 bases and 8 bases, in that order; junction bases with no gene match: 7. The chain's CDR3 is CASSLGLAGGGHEQFF. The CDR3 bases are TGTGCCAGCAGCCTTGGACTAGCGGGGGGAGGACATGAGCAGTTCTTC.

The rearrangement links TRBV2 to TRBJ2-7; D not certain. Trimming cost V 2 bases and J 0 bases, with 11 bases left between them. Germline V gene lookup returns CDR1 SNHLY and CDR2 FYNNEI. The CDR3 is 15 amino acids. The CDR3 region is CASSELVVLSYEQYF. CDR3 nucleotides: TGTGCCAGCAGTGAACTGGTCGTCCTCTCCTACGAGCAGTACTTC.

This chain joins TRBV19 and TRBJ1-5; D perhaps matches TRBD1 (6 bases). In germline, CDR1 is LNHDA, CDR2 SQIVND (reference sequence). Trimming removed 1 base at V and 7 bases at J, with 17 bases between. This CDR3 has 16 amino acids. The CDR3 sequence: CASSIGPSGVSQPQHF. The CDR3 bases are TGTGCCAGTAGTATAGGACCTTCAGGGGTAAGCCAGCCCCAGCATTTT. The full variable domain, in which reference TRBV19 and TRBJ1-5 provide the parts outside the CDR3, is DGGITQSPKYLFRKEGQNVTLSCEQNLNHDAMYWYRQDPGQGLRLIYYSQIVNDFQKGDIAEGYSVSREKKESFPLTVTSAQKNPTAFYLCASSIGPSGVSQPQHFGDGTRLSIL.

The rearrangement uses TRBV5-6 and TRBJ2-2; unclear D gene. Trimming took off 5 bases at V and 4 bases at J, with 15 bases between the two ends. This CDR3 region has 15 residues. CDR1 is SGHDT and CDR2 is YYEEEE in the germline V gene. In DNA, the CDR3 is TGTGCCAGCAGTTTCGGGCGTCCCTTCACCGGGGAGCTGTTTTTT. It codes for CASSFGRPFTGELFF. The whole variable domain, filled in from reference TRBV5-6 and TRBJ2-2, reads DAGVTQSPTHLIKTRGQQVTLRCSPKSGHDTVSWYQQALGQGPQFIFQYYEEEERQRGNFPDRFSGHQFPNYSSELNVNALLLGDSALYLCASSFGRPFTGELFFGEGSRLTVL.

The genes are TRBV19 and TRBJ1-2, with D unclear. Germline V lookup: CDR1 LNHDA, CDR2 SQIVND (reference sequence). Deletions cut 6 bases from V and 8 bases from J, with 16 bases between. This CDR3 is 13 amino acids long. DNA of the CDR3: TGTGCCAGTAGCCCGACCCCCTCGCGAGGCTACACCTTC. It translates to CASSPTPSRGYTF.

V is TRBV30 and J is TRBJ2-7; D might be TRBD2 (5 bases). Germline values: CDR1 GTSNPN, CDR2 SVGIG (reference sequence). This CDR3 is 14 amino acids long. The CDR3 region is CAIRNWRVPYEQYF. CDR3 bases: TGTGCAATCAGAAATTGGCGGGTTCCCTACGAGCAGTACTTC.

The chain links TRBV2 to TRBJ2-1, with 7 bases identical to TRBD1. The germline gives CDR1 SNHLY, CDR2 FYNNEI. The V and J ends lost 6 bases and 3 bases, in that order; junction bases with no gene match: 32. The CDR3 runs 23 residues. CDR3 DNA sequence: TGTGCCAGCAGGGCTCCGGACAGGCAAAGGCGTCTCGTATCGAGGAGCGGCTACAATGAGCAGTTCTTC. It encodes CASRAPDRQRRLVSRSGYNEQFF.

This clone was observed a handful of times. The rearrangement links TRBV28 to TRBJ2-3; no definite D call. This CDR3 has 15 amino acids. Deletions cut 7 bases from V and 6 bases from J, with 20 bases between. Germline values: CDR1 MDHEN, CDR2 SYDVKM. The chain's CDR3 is CASTPFVGGRDTQYF. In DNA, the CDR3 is TGTGCCAGCACCCCCTTCGTGGGTGGGCGGGATACGCAGTATTTT.